This section outlines one T cell receptor (beta chain) sequence together with its context. The sample comes from a study of T-cell memory formation after mild COVID-19. Each CDR3 protein gets one entry after TCRdb re-called the 5' RACE reads with MiXCR. The sample gives 170,000 or so distinct CDR3 sequences, about 28% of which show up once; approximately 12% is in the top ten. The TCR comes from an adult woman who had mild COVID-19 (a few samples of this study predate the infection). Cell type and time point are not known. Sequences were obtained from PBMCs or a T cell subset sorted from them (not recorded which).

The DNA of the CDR3 is TGCGCCAGCAGCCTGACGACAGGGGAGAACACTGAAGCTTTCTTT. Translation gives CASSLTTGENTEAFF. The rearrangement links TRBV5-1 to TRBJ1-1, with TRBD1 identical over 8 bases. V was pared by 4 bases and J by 1 base, with 6 bases of the junction left unmatched. The CDR3 totals 15 residues. CDR1 and CDR2 (germline): SGHRS, YFSETQ.